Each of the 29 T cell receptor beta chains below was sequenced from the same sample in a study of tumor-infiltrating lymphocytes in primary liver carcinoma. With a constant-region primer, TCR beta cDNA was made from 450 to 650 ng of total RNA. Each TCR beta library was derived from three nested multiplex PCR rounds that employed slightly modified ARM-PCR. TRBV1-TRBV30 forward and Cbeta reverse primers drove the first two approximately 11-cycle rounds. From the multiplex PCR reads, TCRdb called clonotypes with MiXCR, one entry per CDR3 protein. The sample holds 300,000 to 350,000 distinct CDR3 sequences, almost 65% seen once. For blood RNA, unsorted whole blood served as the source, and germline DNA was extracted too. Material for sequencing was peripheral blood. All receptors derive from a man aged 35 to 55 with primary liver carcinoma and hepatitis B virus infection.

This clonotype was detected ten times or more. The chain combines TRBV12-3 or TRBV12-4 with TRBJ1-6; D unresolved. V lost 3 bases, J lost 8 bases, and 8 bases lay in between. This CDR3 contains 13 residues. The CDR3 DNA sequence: TGTGCCAGCAGTTTTGGTAGTTATTCACCCCTCCACTTT. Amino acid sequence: CASSFGSYSPLHF.

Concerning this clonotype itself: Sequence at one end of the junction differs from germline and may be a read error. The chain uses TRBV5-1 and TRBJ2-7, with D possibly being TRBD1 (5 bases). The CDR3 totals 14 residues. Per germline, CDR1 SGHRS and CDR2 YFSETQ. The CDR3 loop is CASSSQGGPYEPYF. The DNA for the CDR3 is TGCGCCAGCAGCTCTCAGGGTGGCCCCTACGAGCCGTACTTC. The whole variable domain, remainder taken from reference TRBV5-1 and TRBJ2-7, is KAGVTQTPRYLIKTRGQQVTLSCSPISGHRSVSWYQQTPGQGLQFLFEYFSETQRNKGNFPGRFSGRQFSNSRSEMNVSTLELGDSALYLCASSSQGGPYEPYFGPGTRLTVT.

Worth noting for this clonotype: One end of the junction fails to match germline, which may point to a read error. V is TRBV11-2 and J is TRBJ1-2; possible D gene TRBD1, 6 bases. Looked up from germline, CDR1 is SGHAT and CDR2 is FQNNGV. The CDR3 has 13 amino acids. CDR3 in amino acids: CGSSSQGPIGYTF. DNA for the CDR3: TGTGGCAGCAGCTCCCAGGGGCCCATTGGTTACACCTTC.

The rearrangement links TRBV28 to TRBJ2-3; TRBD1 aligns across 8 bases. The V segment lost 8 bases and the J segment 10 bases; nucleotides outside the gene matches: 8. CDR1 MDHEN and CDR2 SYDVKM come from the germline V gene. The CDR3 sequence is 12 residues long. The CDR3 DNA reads TGTGCCAGCGAGCCCCGGACAGGGCCGCAGTATTTT. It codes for CASEPRTGPQYF.

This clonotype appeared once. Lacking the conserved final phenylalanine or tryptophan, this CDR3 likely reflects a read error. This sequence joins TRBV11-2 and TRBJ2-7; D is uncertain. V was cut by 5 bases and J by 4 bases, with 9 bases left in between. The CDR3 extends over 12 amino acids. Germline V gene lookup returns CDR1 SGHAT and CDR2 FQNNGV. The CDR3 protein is CASSPCGYEQYL. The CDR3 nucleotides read TGTGCCAGCAGCCCATGTGGATACGAGCAGTACCTC.

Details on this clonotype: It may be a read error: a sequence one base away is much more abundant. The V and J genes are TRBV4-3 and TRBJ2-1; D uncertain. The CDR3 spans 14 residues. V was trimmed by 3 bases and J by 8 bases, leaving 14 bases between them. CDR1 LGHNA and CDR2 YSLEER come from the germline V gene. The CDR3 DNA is TGCGCCAGCAGCCATGATCTGGTGACTCATGAGCAGTTCTTC. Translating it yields CASSHDLVTHEQFF.

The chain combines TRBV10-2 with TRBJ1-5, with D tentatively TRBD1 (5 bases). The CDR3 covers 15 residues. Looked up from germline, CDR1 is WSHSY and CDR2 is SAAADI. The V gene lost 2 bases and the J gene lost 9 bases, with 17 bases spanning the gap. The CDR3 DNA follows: TGCGCCAGCAGTGAGGCCCAGGGAGGAGGTCGGCCCCAGCATTTT. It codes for CASSEAQGGGRPQHF.

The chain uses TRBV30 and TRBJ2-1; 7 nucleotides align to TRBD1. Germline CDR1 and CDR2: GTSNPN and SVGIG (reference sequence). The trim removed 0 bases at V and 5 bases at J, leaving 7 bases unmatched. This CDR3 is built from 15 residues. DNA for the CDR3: TGTGCCTGGAGTGTCGGAAGGGGGCTTGACAATGAGCAGTTCTTC. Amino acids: CAWSVGRGLDNEQFF.

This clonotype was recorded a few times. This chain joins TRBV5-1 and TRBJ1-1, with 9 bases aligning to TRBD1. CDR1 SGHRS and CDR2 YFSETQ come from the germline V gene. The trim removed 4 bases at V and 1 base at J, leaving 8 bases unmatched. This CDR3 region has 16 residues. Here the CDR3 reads CASSPGQGFKNTEAFF. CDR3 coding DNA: TGCGCCAGCAGCCCCGGACAGGGGTTTAAGAACACTGAAGCTTTCTTT.

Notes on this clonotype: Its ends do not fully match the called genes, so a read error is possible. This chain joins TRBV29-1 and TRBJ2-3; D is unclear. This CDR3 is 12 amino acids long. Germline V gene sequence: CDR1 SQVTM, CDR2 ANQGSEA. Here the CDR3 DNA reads TGCAGCGTAGATGGCAGCACAGATACGCAATATTTT. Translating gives CSVDGSTDTQYF.

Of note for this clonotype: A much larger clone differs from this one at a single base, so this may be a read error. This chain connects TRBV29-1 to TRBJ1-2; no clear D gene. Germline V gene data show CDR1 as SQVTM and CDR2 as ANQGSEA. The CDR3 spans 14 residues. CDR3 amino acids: CSVEIAASNYGCTF. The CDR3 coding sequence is TGCAGCGTTGAAATAGCAGCTTCTAACTATGGCTGCACCTTC. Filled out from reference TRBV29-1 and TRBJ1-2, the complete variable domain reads SAVISQKPSRDICQRGTSLTIQCQVDSQVTMMFWYRQQPGQSLTLIATANQGSEATYESGFVIDKFPISRPNLTFSTLTVSNMSPEDSSIYLCSVEIAASNYGCTFGSGTRLTVV.

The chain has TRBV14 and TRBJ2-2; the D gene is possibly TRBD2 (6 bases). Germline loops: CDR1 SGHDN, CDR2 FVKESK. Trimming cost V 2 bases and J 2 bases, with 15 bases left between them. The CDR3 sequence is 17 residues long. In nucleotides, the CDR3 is TGTGCCAGCAGCCAAAGGGTGTCTAGCGATAACACCGGGGAGCTGTTTTTT. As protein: CASSQRVSSDNTGELFF.

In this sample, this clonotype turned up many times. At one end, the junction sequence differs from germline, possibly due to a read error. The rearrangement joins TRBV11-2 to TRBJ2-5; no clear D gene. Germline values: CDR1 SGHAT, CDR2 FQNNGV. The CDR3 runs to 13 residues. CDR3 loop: CVSSRGVQETQYF. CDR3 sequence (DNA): TGTGTCAGCAGCCGAGGAGTACAAGAGACCCAGTACTTC.

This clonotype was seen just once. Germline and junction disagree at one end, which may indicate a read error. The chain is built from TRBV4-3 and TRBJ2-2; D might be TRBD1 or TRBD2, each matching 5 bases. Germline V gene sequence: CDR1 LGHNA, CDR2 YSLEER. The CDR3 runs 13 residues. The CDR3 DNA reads TGCACCAGCAGCCAAGATTTGGGGGTGGAACTGTTTTTT. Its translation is CTSSQDLGVELFF.

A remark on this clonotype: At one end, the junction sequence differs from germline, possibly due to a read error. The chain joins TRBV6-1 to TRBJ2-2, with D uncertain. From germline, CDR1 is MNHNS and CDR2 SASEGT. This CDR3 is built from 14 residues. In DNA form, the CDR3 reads TGTGCCAGCAGTGAAGCGGCACACACCCGGGAGCTGTTTTTT. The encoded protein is CASSEAAHTRELFF.

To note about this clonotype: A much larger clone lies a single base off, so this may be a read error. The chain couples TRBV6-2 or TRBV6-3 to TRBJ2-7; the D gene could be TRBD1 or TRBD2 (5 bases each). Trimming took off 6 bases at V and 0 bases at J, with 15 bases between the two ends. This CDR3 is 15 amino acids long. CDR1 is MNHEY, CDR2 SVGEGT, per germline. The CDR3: CASSHRDASSYEQYF. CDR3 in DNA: TGTGCCAGCAGCCACCGGGACGCGAGCTCCTACGAGCAGTACTTC.

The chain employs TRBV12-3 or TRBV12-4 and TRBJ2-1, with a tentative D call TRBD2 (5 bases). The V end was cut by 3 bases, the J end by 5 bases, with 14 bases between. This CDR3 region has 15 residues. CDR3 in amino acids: CASSFSGKGNNEQFF. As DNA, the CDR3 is TGTGCCAGCAGTTTTTCCGGGAAGGGAAACAATGAGCAGTTCTTC.

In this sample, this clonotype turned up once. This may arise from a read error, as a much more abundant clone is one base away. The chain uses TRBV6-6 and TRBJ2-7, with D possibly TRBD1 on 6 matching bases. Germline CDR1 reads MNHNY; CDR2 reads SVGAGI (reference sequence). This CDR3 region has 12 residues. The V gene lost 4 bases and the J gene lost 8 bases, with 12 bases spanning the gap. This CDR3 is CASSFSDSKQYF. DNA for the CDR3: TGTGCCAGCAGTTTTTCGGACAGCAAGCAGTACTTC.

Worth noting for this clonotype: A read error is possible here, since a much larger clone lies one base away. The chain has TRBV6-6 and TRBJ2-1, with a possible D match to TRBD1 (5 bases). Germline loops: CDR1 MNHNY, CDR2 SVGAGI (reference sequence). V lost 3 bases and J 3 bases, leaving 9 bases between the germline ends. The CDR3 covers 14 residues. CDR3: CASSYRTLYNEQFF. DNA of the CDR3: TGTGCCAGCAGTTATCGGACACTCTACAATGAGCAGTTCTTC.

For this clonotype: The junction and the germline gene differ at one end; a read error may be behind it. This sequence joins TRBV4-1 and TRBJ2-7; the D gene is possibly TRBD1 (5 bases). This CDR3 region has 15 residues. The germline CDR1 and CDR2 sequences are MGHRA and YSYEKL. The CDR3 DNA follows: TGCACCAGCAGCCAAGGTCAGGGCGGAACCTACGAGCAGTATTTC. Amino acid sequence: CTSSQGQGGTYEQYF.

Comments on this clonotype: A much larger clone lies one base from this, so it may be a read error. The CDR3 DNA reads as TGTGCCAGCAGTTATGGGGGATCCAACGTCCTGACTTTC. Translation: CASSYGGSNVLTF. The chain carries TRBV6-2 or TRBV6-3 and TRBJ2-6; either TRBD1 or TRBD2 may fit D (5 bases each). Trimming cost V 3 bases and J 8 bases, with 8 bases left between them. In germline, CDR1 is MNHEY, CDR2 SVGEGT. The CDR3 totals 13 residues.

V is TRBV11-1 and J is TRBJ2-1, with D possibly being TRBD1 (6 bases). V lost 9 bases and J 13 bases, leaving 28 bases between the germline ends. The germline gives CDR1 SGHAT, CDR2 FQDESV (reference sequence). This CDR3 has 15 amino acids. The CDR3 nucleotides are TGTGCCAGTAGCGCTCACTGGGGACATTTGGGTGAACAGTTCTTC. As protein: CASSAHWGHLGEQFF.

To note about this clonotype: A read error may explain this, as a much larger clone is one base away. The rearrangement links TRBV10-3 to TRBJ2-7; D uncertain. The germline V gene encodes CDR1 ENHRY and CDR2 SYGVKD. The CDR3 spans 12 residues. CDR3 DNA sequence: TGTGTCATCGCCGAGGCGACGAACGAGCAGTACTTC. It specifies CVIAEATNEQYF.

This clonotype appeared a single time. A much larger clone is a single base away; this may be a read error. The CDR3 loop reads CASSQEGMELGYGYTF. CDR3 DNA: TGTGCCAGCAGCCAAGAGGGTATGGAATTAGGCTATGGCTACACCTTC. The rearrangement uses TRBV4-2 and TRBJ1-2; D is ambiguous. Trimming stripped 0 bases from V and 4 bases from J, with 15 bases between. CDR1 is LGHNA and CDR2 is YNFKEQ in the germline V gene. The CDR3 has 16 residues.

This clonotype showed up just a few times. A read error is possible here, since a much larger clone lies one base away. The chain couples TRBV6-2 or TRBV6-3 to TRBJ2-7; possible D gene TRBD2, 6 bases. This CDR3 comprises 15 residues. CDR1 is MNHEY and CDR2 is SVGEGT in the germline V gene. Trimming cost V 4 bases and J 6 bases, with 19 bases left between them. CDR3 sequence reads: CASSSFRTNFSEQYF. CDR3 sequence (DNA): TGTGCCAGCAGTTCCTTCCGGACTAACTTCTCCGAGCAGTACTTC.

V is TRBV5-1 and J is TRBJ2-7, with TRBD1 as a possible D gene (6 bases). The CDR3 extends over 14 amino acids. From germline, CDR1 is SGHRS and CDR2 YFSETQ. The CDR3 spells CSGSPGTPTYEQYF. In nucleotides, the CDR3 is TGCTCCGGCAGCCCCGGGACACCCACCTACGAGCAGTACTTC.

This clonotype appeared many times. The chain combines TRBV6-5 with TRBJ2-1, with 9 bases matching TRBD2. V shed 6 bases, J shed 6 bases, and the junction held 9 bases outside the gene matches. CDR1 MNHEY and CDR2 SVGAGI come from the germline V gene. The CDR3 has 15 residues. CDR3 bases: TGTGCCAGCAGCCCCGGGACTAGCAGCTTCAATGAGCAGTTCTTC. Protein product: CASSPGTSSFNEQFF.

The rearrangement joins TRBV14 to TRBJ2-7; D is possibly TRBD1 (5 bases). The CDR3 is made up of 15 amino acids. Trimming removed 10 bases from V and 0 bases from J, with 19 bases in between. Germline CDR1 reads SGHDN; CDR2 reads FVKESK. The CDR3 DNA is TGTGCCAACAACCAAGGACAAGGGTACTCCTACGAGCAGTACTTC. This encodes CANNQGQGYSYEQYF.

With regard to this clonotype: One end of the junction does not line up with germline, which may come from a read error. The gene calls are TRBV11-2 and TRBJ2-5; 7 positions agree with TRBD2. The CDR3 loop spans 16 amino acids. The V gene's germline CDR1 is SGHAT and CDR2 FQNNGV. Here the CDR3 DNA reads TGTGCCAGAAGCTCGTTCACGCGGGAGAGCCGAGAGACCCAGTACTTC. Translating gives CARSSFTRESRETQYF. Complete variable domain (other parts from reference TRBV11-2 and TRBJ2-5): EAGVAQSPRYKIIEKRQSVAFWCNPISGHATLYWYQQILGQGPKLLIQFQNNGVVDDSQLPKDRFSAERLKGVDSTLKIQPAKLEDSAVYLCARSSFTRESRETQYFGPGTRLLVL.